This TCR beta chain was sequenced for a study of identical twins. TCRdb redid the calling of the 5' RACE reads with MiXCR, one entry per CDR3 protein. The table lists approximately 890,000 distinct CDR3 sequences, around an eighth of them singletons, with under 2% in the top ten. There are a few counts of this clonotype. Just one base apart from a much larger clone, this may be a read error. This CDR3 contains 15 residues. The germline V gene has CDR1 LGHNA and CDR2 YNFKEQ. V shed 5 bases and J shed 5 bases, with 16 bases lying between them. This sample was also put to use in a study of yellow fever vaccine responses in identical twins.

The clonotype originates from a woman in her late teens or twenties in good health. The specimen sequenced was PBMCs. The J gene is TRBJ2-1, the V gene TRBV4-2; D remains unclear. CDR3 nucleotide sequence: TGTGCCAGCAGCAACGCTTCAAACCGAGACAATGAGCAGTTCTTC. Its protein product is CASSNASNRDNEQFF.